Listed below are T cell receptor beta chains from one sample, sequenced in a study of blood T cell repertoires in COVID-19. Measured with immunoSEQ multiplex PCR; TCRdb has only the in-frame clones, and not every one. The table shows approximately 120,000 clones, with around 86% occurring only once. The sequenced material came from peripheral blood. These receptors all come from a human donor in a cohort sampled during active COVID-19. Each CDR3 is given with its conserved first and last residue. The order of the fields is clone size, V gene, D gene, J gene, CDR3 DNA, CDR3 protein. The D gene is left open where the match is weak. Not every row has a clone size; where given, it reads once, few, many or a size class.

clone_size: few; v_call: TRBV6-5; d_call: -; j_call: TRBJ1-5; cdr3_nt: TGTGCCAGCAGCCAAACTGGGGGGGCGGGTCAGCCCCAGCATTTT; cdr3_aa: CASSQTGGAGQPQHF
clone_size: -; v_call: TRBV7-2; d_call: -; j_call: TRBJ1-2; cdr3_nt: TGTGCCAGCAGCTTATCGGCAGTGCCCAGGGGTGGCTACACCTTC; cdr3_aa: CASSLSAVPRGGYTF
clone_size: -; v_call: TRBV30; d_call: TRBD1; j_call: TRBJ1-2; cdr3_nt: TGTGCCTGGAGGAACAGGGGAAATGGCTACACCTTC; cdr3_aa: CAWRNRGNGYTF
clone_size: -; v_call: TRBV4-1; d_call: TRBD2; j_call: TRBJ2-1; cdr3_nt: TGCGCCAGCAGGAGTCGGGAGGACTACAATGAGCAGTTCTTC; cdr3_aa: CASRSREDYNEQFF
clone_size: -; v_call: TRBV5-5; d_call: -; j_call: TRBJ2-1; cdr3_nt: TGTGCCAGCAGTTCCGATCCCCTGGGGGGCAATGAGCAGTTCTTC; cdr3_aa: CASSSDPLGGNEQFF
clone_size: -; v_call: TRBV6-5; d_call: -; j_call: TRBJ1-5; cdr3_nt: TGTGCCAGCAGAACGGACAAGTATAGCAATCAGCCCCAGCATTTT; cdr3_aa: CASRTDKYSNQPQHF
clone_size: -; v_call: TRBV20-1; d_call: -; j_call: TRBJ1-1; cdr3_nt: TGCAGTGCTAGTAGCACGAACACTGAAGCTTTCTTT; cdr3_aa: CSASSTNTEAFF
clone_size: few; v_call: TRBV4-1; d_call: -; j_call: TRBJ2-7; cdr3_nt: TGCGCCAGCAGCCAAGTCTCCAGAGGGTACTACGAGCAGTACTTC; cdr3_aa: CASSQVSRGYYEQYF
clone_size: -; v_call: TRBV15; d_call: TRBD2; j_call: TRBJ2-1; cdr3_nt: TGTGCCACCAGCAGAACGACTAGCCCAATTGAGCAGTTCTTC; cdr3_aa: CATSRTTSPIEQFF
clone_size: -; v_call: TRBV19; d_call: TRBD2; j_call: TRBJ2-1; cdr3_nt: TGTGCCAGTAGTATAGTAGCTAGCGGGAGTCGCTACAATGAGCAGTTCTTC; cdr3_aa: CASSIVASGSRYNEQFF
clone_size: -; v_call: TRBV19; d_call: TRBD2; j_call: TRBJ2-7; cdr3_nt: TGTGCCAGTAGTGTGACTAGCGGGACGGCCTACGAGCAGTACTTC; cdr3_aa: CASSVTSGTAYEQYF
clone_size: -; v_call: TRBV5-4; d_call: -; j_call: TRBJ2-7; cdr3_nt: TGTGCCAGCAGCCGAGGACAGTTCGAGCAGTACTTC; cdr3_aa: CASSRGQFEQYF
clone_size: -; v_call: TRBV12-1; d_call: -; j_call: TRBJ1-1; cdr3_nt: TGTGCCAGCAGCTTTGGCCCCAGGAAGAACACTGAAGCTTTCTTT; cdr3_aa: CASSFGPRKNTEAFF
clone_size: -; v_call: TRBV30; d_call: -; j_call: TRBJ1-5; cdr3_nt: TGTGCCTGGAGTTTACAAGTGCATCAGCCCCAGCATTTT; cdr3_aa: CAWSLQVHQPQHF
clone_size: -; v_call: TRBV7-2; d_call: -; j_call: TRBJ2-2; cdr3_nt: TGTGCCAGCAGCTTAGAGCGCACCGGGGAGCTGTTTTTT; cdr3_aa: CASSLERTGELFF
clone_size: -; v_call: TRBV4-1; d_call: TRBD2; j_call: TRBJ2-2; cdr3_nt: TGCGCCAGCAGCCAAGGGCTAGCGGGAACCACCGGGGAGCTGTTTTTT; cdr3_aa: CASSQGLAGTTGELFF
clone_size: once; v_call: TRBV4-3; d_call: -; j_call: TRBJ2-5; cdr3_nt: TGCGCCAGCAGCCAAGATTATTCAAGCGGGCAGACCCAGTACTTC; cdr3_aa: CASSQDYSSGQTQYF
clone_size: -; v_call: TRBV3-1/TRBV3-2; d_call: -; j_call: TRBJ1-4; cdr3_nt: TGTGCCAGCAGCCAAGATCGACAGAGAAATGAAAAACTGTTTTTT; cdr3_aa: CASSQDRQRNEKLFF